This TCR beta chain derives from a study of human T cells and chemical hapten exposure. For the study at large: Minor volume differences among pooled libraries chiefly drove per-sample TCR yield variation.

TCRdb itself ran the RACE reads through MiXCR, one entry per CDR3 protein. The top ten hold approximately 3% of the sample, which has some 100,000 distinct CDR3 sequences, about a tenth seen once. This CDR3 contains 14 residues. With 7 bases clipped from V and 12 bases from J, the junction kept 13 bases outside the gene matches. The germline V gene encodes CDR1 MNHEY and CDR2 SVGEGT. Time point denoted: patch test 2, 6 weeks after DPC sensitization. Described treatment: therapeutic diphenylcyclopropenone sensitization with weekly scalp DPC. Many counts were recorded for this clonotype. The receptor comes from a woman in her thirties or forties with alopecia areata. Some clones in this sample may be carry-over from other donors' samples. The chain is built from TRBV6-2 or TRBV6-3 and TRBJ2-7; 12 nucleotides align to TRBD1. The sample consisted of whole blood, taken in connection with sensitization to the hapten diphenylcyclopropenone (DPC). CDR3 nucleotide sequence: TGTGCCAGCACGCTGTCGGGACAGGGGGCATCTTGGTACTTC. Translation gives CASTLSGQGASWYF.